The 21 T cell receptor beta chains in this list originate from one sample, sequenced in a study of T cell changes during pregnancy in multiple sclerosis. Sequencing was performed with immunoSEQ multiplex PCR; in TCRdb, only in-frame clones are kept and a portion is missing. Among roughly 83,000 clones, around 93% were seen once, and the ten largest hold around 3.4%. Sequencing used PBMCs, obtained in the first trimester of pregnancy. Receptors originate from a female donor in good health, serving as a control in a pregnancy study. Some clones in this sample may be carry-over from other donors' samples.

The chain employs TRBV2 and TRBJ1-6; D gene uncertain. From germline, CDR1 is SNHLY and CDR2 FYNNEI. Trimming removed 3 bases from V and 5 bases from J, with 5 bases in between. This CDR3 contains 13 residues. The CDR3 bases are TGTGCCAGCAGTGACGGGGATAATTCACCCCTCCACTTT. Translated, it gives CASSDGDNSPLHF. Based on the CDR3 plus reference TRBV2 and TRBJ1-6, the full variable domain is EPEVTQTPSHQVTQMGQEVILRCVPISNHLYFYWYRQILGQKVEFLVSFYNNEISEKSEIFDDQFSVERPDGSNFTLKIRSTKLEDSAMYFCASSDGDNSPLHFGNGTRLTVT.

This chain connects TRBV6-5 to TRBJ2-7; TRBD1 agrees at 8 bases. This CDR3 has 15 amino acids. V lost 6 bases to trimming and J lost 5 bases; unmatched junction nucleotides: 12. The germline V gene encodes CDR1 MNHEY and CDR2 SVGAGI. This CDR3 reads CASSISGGGFDEQYF. CDR3 sequence (DNA): TGTGCCAGCAGCATCTCAGGGGGCGGCTTCGACGAGCAGTACTTC.

The chain links TRBV7-8 to TRBJ2-3; perhaps TRBD2 as D (5 bases). Per the germline V gene, CDR1 is SGHVS and CDR2 is FQNEAQ. The CDR3 is made up of 16 amino acids. With 6 bases removed from V and 2 bases from J, the gap between germline ends came to 18 bases. The CDR3 region is CASSRLHNEDTDTQYF. The CDR3, as DNA: TGTGCCAGCAGTCGACTACATAACGAGGACACAGATACGCAGTATTTT.

This chain joins TRBV6-5 and TRBJ2-3; 9 nucleotides align to TRBD1. There are 15 residues in the CDR3. The J segment lost 3 bases and the V segment lost 5 bases, leaving 6 bases of the junction unmatched. Germline CDR1 reads MNHEY; CDR2 reads SVGAGI. In DNA, the CDR3 is TGTGCCAGCAGTAGGACAGGGGTGGGAACAGATACGCAGTATTTT. It translates to CASSRTGVGTDTQYF.

The rearrangement uses TRBV7-9 and TRBJ1-1; TRBD1 might be the D (5 bases). The CDR3 totals 15 residues. V lost 5 bases and J 5 bases, leaving 18 bases between the germline ends. The germline V gene has CDR1 SEHNR and CDR2 FQNEAQ (reference sequence). The CDR3 is CASSPPWGVLTEAFF. The CDR3 DNA follows: TGTGCCAGCAGCCCCCCCTGGGGGGTCCTTACTGAAGCTTTCTTT.

The V and J genes are TRBV5-1 and TRBJ1-4; perhaps TRBD1 as D (6 bases). The CDR3 length is 14 residues. The V gene's germline CDR1 is SGHRS and CDR2 YFSETQ. Trimming removed 2 bases from V and 8 bases from J, with 13 bases in between. This chain's CDR3 is CASSLQGLEEKLFF. The CDR3 coding sequence is TGCGCCAGCAGCTTACAGGGTTTGGAGGAAAAACTGTTTTTT.

The chain recombines TRBV5-1 with TRBJ2-3; the D gene is possibly TRBD1 (6 bases). The CDR3 has 14 amino acids. Trimming took 4 bases from V and 1 from J, leaving 10 bases between them. Germline values: CDR1 SGHRS, CDR2 YFSETQ. The CDR3 loop reads CASSRAGGTDTQYF. CDR3 DNA: TGCGCCAGCAGCAGAGCAGGGGGCACAGATACGCAGTATTTT. The full variable domain, rest sourced from reference TRBV5-1 and TRBJ2-3, is KAGVTQTPRYLIKTRGQQVTLSCSPISGHRSVSWYQQTPGQGLQFLFEYFSETQRNKGNFPGRFSGRQFSNSRSEMNVSTLELGDSALYLCASSRAGGTDTQYFGPGTRLTVL.

This sequence joins TRBV9 and TRBJ2-7; tentatively, D is TRBD1 (6 bases). With 0 bases removed from V and 7 bases from J, the gap between germline ends came to 11 bases. CDR3 length: 13 residues. CDR1 SGDLS and CDR2 YYNGEE come from the germline V gene. The CDR3 nucleotides read TGTGCCAGCAGCGTAGTGGAAGGGGGTGAGCAGTACTTC. Translating it yields CASSVVEGGEQYF.

The chain recombines TRBV18 with TRBJ2-1; 9 bases align to TRBD2. The CDR3 is made up of 16 amino acids. The ends lost 2 bases at V and 2 bases at J; junction bases unmatched: 4. In germline, CDR1 is KGHSH, CDR2 LQKENI. The CDR3 DNA sequence: TGTGCCAGCTCACCAGCGGGAGGGTTCACCTACAATGAGCAGTTCTTC. Translation gives CASSPAGGFTYNEQFF.

In its sample, this clone was seen once. The rearrangement uses TRBV13 and TRBJ2-7, with 8 bases that match TRBD1. CDR3 length equals 14 residues. J was trimmed by 4 bases and V by 6 bases; bases with no gene match: 8. The germline gives CDR1 PRHDT, CDR2 FYEKMQ (reference sequence). As DNA, the CDR3 is TGTGCCAGCAGGGGATCCGGACAGGGTTACGAGCAGTACTTC. Encoded protein: CASRGSGQGYEQYF.

This chain uses TRBV19 with TRBJ2-7; D gene unclear. Germline V gives CDR1 LNHDA, CDR2 SQIVND (reference sequence). The CDR3 loop spans 12 amino acids. V lost 7 bases, J lost 2 bases, and 9 bases lay in between. The CDR3 spells CASMGQAYEQYF. CDR3 bases: TGTGCCAGTATGGGCCAGGCCTACGAGCAGTACTTC.

This clone was counted a single time. The V and J genes are TRBV19 and TRBJ1-1; the D is unclear. Trimming cost V 3 bases and J 8 bases, with 10 bases left between them. The CDR3 has 12 residues. Germline CDR1 and CDR2: LNHDA and SQIVND (reference sequence). CDR3 sequence (DNA): TGTGCCAGTAGTATCCCAGGTGGGGAAGCTTTCTTT. This encodes CASSIPGGEAFF.

This chain connects TRBV25-1 to TRBJ2-7, with 9 bases identical to TRBD1. With V trimmed by 3 bases and J by 7 bases, 7 bases remained unmatched. Germline loops: CDR1 MGHDK, CDR2 SYGVNS. There are 14 residues in the CDR3. In nucleotides, the CDR3 is TGTGCCAGCAGTGAGGGACAGGGTTGGGAAGAGCAGTACTTC. It is translated as CASSEGQGWEEQYF.

CDR3 DNA sequence: TGTGCCAGCAGCCTAGAGCCCTCAAACATTCAGTACTTC. Protein sequence: CASSLEPSNIQYF. The chain links TRBV27 to TRBJ2-4; D remains unclear. The CDR3 consists of 13 residues. The germline V gene has CDR1 MNHEY and CDR2 SMNVEV (reference sequence). Trimming left V 6 bases short and J 6 bases short, with 12 bases between.

The chain is built from TRBV7-9 and TRBJ2-5; TRBD1 aligns across 9 bases. The V gene's germline CDR1 is SEHNR and CDR2 FQNEAQ (reference sequence). J was trimmed by 7 bases and V by 4 bases; bases with no gene match: 13. This CDR3 is built from 16 residues. CDR3 loop: CASSSTLTGGAWTQYF. The CDR3 DNA follows: TGTGCCAGCAGCTCTACCCTTACAGGGGGCGCGTGGACCCAGTACTTC.

This clone has only one observation. This chain uses TRBV29-1 with TRBJ2-5, with D possibly matching TRBD2 (5 bases). There are 17 residues in the CDR3. Germline V gene lookup returns CDR1 SQVTM and CDR2 ANQGSEA. The V end was cut by 3 bases, the J end by 1 base, with 21 bases between. In DNA, the CDR3 is TGCAGCGTTGACCCCCCCGTTCGGGGTCTGGCCCAAGAGACCCAGTACTTC. This sequence encodes CSVDPPVRGLAQETQYF.

The chain has TRBV6-4 and TRBJ1-3; 8 bases fit TRBD1. The CDR3 contains 20 residues. J lost 3 bases, V lost 7 bases, and 23 bases had no gene match. Germline loops: CDR1 MRHNA, CDR2 SNTAGT. The CDR3 is CASKIHGAELGQGGGNTIYF. The CDR3, as DNA: TGTGCCAGCAAAATTCATGGGGCAGAACTCGGACAGGGAGGTGGAAACACCATATATTTT.

The rearrangement joins TRBV28 to TRBJ1-2, with D perhaps matching TRBD1 (5 bases). Trimming cost V 6 bases and J 4 bases, with 12 bases left between them. The germline V gene has CDR1 MDHEN and CDR2 SYDVKM. The CDR3 sequence is 13 residues long. The CDR3 reads CASRHDRPYGYTF. The CDR3 DNA is TGTGCCAGCAGGCACGACAGACCCTATGGCTACACCTTC.

As concerns this clone: The same CDR3 also results from other DNA sequences found in this sample. The gene calls are TRBV27 and TRBJ1-1; D is ambiguous. This CDR3 comprises 13 residues. V was clipped by 2 bases and J by 2 bases, with 6 bases between them. Germline CDR1 MNHEY, CDR2 SMNVEV (reference sequence). The CDR3: CASSLAGNTEAFF. The CDR3 bases are TGTGCCAGCAGTTTAGCAGGAAACACTGAAGCTTTCTTT.

The rearrangement links TRBV7-2 to TRBJ1-3; no firm D call. V lost 6 bases and J lost 4, with 22 bases in between. This CDR3 has 17 residues. From germline, CDR1 is SGHTA and CDR2 FQGNSA. The CDR3 protein is CASSLSFRRVSGNTIYF. The CDR3 DNA sequence: TGTGCCAGCAGTTTGTCCTTTCGGAGGGTGTCGGGAAACACCATATATTTT. Using reference TRBV7-2 and TRBJ1-3 for the parts outside the CDR3, the full variable domain is GAGVSQSPSNKVTEKGKDVELRCDPISGHTALYWYRQSLGQGLEFLIYFQGNSAPDKSGLPSDRFSAERTGGSVSTLTIQRTQQEDSAVYLCASSLSFRRVSGNTIYFGEGSWLTVV.

This sequence joins TRBV6-5 and TRBJ2-1; 8 bases agree with TRBD2. V dropped 6 bases and J dropped 7; count of bases not matched to a gene: 8. The germline CDR1 and CDR2 sequences are MNHEY and SVGAGI. The CDR3 spans 14 residues. The CDR3 spells CASSRGGIGNEQFF. The CDR3 bases are TGTGCCAGCAGCCGGGGGGGCATCGGGAATGAGCAGTTCTTC.